Listed below are T cell receptor beta chains from one sample, sequenced in a study of blood T cell repertoires in COVID-19. Assay: immunoSEQ multiplex PCR; the TCRdb copy retains only in-frame clones and omits some. The data show under 300,000 clones, with about nine tenths seen just once and around 3% held by the top ten. The sequenced sample was peripheral blood. All receptors derive from a woman in her 30s with active or convalescent COVID-19. The CDR3 runs from the conserved cysteine through the conserved F or W. A D gene is named only where the DNA matches it firmly. Not all rows give a size; the values are once, few, many and, for expanded clones, a class.

d_call	clone_size	v_call	j_call	cdr3_aa	cdr3_nt
.	.	TRBV19	TRBJ2-3	CASSIVPPLGLDTQYF	TGTGCCAGTAGTATAGTGCCCCCTCTGGGGCTAGATACGCAGTATTTT
.	few	TRBV2	TRBJ1-3	CASSEQTPNSGNTIYF	TGTGCCAGCAGTGAACAAACCCCTAACTCTGGAAACACCATATATTTT
.	.	TRBV29-1	TRBJ2-2	CSVAPGSGELFF	TGCAGCGTGGCTCCAGGGTCCGGGGAGCTGTTTTTT
.	.	TRBV24-1	TRBJ1-2	CATRTTGYSTPNYGYTF	TGTGCCACCAGGACTACAGGGTACTCGACTCCTAACTATGGCTACACCTTC
TRBD1	.	TRBV5-6	TRBJ2-3	CASSSGDSSTDTQYF	TGTGCCAGCAGCTCAGGGGACAGTAGCACAGATACGCAGTATTTT
.	.	TRBV5-1	TRBJ1-1	CASSLGALNTEAFF	TGCGCCAGCAGCTTGGGAGCCTTGAACACTGAAGCTTTCTTT
TRBD1	.	TRBV12-3/TRBV12-4	TRBJ1-1	CASSPLRDRAFF	TGTGCCAGCAGCCCGCTCCGGGACAGAGCTTTCTTT
.	.	TRBV3-1/TRBV3-2	TRBJ1-5	CASSQRGDNQPQHF	TGTGCCAGCAGCCAAAGGGGCGATAATCAGCCCCAGCATTTT
.	once	TRBV28	TRBJ2-7	CASSSWTTYSEQYF	TGTGCCAGCAGCTCCTGGACTACTTACAGCGAGCAGTACTTC
.	.	TRBV5-6	TRBJ2-3	CASSVRPGDTQYF	TGTGCCAGCAGCGTCAGACCAGGGGATACGCAGTATTTT
TRBD2	.	TRBV5-1	TRBJ2-2	CASSLLAGITGELFF	TGCGCCAGCAGCTTGCTAGCGGGGATCACCGGGGAGCTGTTTTTT
TRBD2	.	TRBV5-4	TRBJ2-5	CASSPAGGSGSETQYF	TGTGCCAGCAGCCCGGCGGGGGGGAGTGGGTCGGAGACCCAGTACTTC